This T cell receptor beta chain was sequenced during a study of molecular identifiers for immune sequencing clone quantification. Study-level background: Naive CD8 RNA (20,000 or 100,000 cells) was divided into five aliquots, with four sequenced.

CDR1 is ENHRY, CDR2 SYGVKD, per germline. This CDR3 contains 15 residues. V was pared by 3 bases and J by 3 bases, with 7 bases of the junction left unmatched. Library preparation followed earlier protocols using designated TCR primers. TCRdb re-called the PCR reads with MiXCR, one entry per CDR3 protein. Of a few hundred thousand distinct CDR3 sequences in the sample, about 21% were seen once. Comment on this clonotype: What it recognizes is unknown.

Study-wide results and limits: Reports indicate spiked Jurkat TCR RNA from one cell could be found among 950,000 to 1,000,000 naive cells.

This TCR came from a human donor in good health. Some libraries in this study had Jurkat cell RNA spiked in. The sample comprised naive CD8+ T cells from blood, with Jurkat cell RNA spiked in. Noted subset: FACS-sorted CD8+CD4-CCR7+CD45RA+ naive T cells. V usage is TRBV10-3 and J usage is TRBJ2-5; 7 positions agree with TRBD1. CDR3 nucleotide sequence: TGTGCCATCAGTGAAGACAGGGAGCCCGAAGAGACCCAGTACTTC. Its protein is CAISEDREPEETQYF.